Included here is one TCR beta chain sequence, with context. Its antigen is currently unknown. The data were produced by immunoSEQ multiplex PCR, yet TCRdb's version contains in-frame clones alone and is incomplete. The repertoire includes 150,000 to 170,000 clones, 80% to 90% of them detected once, and roughly 5% sits in the top ten. The sample originates from a study of T cell responses to AZD1222 COVID-19 vaccine. Regarding the study as a whole: Vaccine-associated CD4 TCRs spanned spike, dominant at 160-218 and 743-854. No day 14 peak samples; only post-peak repertoires were characterized. Unmutated variant regions reportedly attract nearly half of all spike-specific TCRs. A mostly white British donor set with more females was recruited, and clonal diversity was possibly underestimated.

The CDR3 loop spans 16 amino acids. Trimming shortened V by 3 bases and J by 0 bases, and 17 bases separated the two germline ends. Germline CDR1 and CDR2: GTSNPN and SVGIG (reference sequence). This chain uses TRBV30 with TRBJ1-2, with D tentatively TRBD1 (5 bases). This receptor was taken from an adult in good health. The material sequenced was peripheral blood, taken on day 0 of MenACWY control vaccination. The CDR3 spells CAWSAWGRNANYGYTF. The CDR3 DNA sequence: TGTGCCTGGAGCGCCTGGGGACGGAATGCTAACTATGGCTACACCTTC.